This T cell receptor (beta chain) was profiled in a study of blood T cell repertoires in COVID-19. Participants, 18 to 89 years old, spanned more than 20 US areas. Original processing methods: Amplification from reference gene primers served as the basis for estimated nucleated cell counts. Clones were sequenced by immunoSEQ multiplex PCR, and TCRdb holds only the in-frame ones, with some missing. The V and J calls and clone size were taken over from that table, and D and trimming were inferred from the DNA. The sample has hundreds of thousands of clones, roughly 85% seen once. Germline V lookup: CDR1 SGHDT, CDR2 YYEEEE. With 2 bases clipped from V and 0 bases from J, the junction kept 4 bases outside the gene matches. This CDR3 is 16 amino acids long.

This rearrangement joins TRBV5-6 to TRBJ1-2; 10 positions match TRBD1. The specimen sequenced was PBMCs or T cells enriched from blood (not recorded which). This clonotype originated in a woman between 45 and 65 years old with acute COVID-19. For the CDR3, the DNA is TGTGCCAGCAGCTTTCCCGGGACAGGGGCTAACTATGGCTACACCTTC. This sequence encodes CASSFPGTGANYGYTF. Combining the CDR3 with reference TRBV5-6 and TRBJ1-2 gives the whole variable domain DAGVTQSPTHLIKTRGQQVTLRCSPKSGHDTVSWYQQALGQGPQFIFQYYEEEERQRGNFPDRFSGHQFPNYSSELNVNALLLGDSALYLCASSFPGTGANYGYTFGSGTRLTVV.